The rows below give T cell receptor beta chains drawn from one sample of a study of a mutant IDH1 vaccine in newly diagnosed glioma. TCRdb keeps only in-frame clones here, not all; method: immunoSEQ multiplex PCR. The sample holds about 38,000 clones, just under 80% seen once. This material consisted of PBMCs, taken from a glioma patient treated with radiotherapy, temozolomide or both. Every receptor here comes from a man aged 35-49 years with glioma. Some clones in this sample may be carry-over from other donors' samples. Each CDR3 is given with its conserved first and last residue. The order of the fields is clone size, V gene, J gene, D gene, CDR3 protein, CDR3 DNA. The D gene is left open where the match is weak. Some rows mark clone size as missing; the rest say once, few, many or name a class of expanded clone.

size: NA; V: TRBV5-6; J: TRBJ2-7; D: NA; CDR3: CASSLGESYEQYF; DNA: TGTGCCAGCAGCTTGGGGGAATCCTACGAGCAGTACTTC
size: NA; V: TRBV2; J: TRBJ2-5; D: TRBD2; CDR3: CASKGLAGEETQYF; DNA: TGTGCCAGCAAGGGACTAGCGGGGGAGGAGACCCAGTACTTC
size: NA; V: TRBV7-2; J: TRBJ2-5; D: NA; CDR3: CASSLAPPGTETQYF; DNA: TGTGCCAGCAGCTTAGCCCCCCCCGGTACTGAGACCCAGTACTTC
size: NA; V: TRBV29-1; J: TRBJ1-4; D: NA; CDR3: CSVEEDTTEKLFF; DNA: TGCAGCGTTGAGGAGGACACTACTGAAAAACTGTTTTTT
size: few; V: TRBV14; J: TRBJ2-7; D: NA; CDR3: CASSHPGDNSYEQYF; DNA: TGTGCCAGCAGCCACCCAGGGGACAATTCCTACGAGCAGTACTTC
size: NA; V: TRBV5-1; J: TRBJ2-2; D: NA; CDR3: CASTLGGGQNTGELFF; DNA: TGCGCCAGCACCCTGGGGGGGGGCCAAAACACCGGGGAGCTGTTTTTT
size: NA; V: TRBV7-8; J: TRBJ2-7; D: NA; CDR3: CASRRSGWQGIGEQYF; DNA: TGTGCCAGCAGACGGTCGGGGTGGCAGGGGATAGGCGAGCAGTACTTC
size: NA; V: TRBV5-6; J: TRBJ1-4; D: NA; CDR3: CASSAPGLREKLFF; DNA: TGTGCCAGCAGCGCACCGGGATTGAGGGAAAAACTGTTTTTT
size: NA; V: TRBV5-1; J: TRBJ1-1; D: TRBD1; CDR3: CASSLGQGGSTEAFF; DNA: TGCGCCAGCAGCTTGGGACAGGGGGGAAGCACTGAAGCTTTCTTT
size: once; V: TRBV6-4; J: TRBJ1-1; D: NA; CDR3: CASSDEGGTEAFF; DNA: TGTGCCAGCAGTGATGAGGGGGGCACTGAAGCTTTCTTT
size: once; V: TRBV6-6; J: TRBJ1-2; D: NA; CDR3: CASTQGVSTYGYTF; DNA: TGTGCCAGCACCCAAGGGGTCTCCACCTATGGCTACACCTTC
size: NA; V: TRBV7-9; J: TRBJ1-2; D: TRBD1; CDR3: CASSLQGAYGYTF; DNA: TGTGCCAGCAGCTTACAGGGGGCCTATGGCTACACCTTC
size: NA; V: TRBV30; J: TRBJ2-3; D: NA; CDR3: CAWSPSLQDGTDTQYF; DNA: TGTGCCTGGAGTCCTTCCCTGCAGGATGGCACAGATACGCAGTACTTT
size: NA; V: TRBV18; J: TRBJ1-3; D: NA; CDR3: CASSRTESSGNTIYF; DNA: TGTGCCAGCTCAAGGACAGAGAGCTCTGGAAACACCATATATTTT
size: NA; V: TRBV10-3; J: TRBJ2-7; D: NA; CDR3: CAISEGGTHVGEQYF; DNA: TGTGCCATCAGCGAGGGCGGGACACATGTCGGTGAGCAGTACTTC
size: NA; V: TRBV6-5; J: TRBJ2-1; D: TRBD2; CDR3: CASSLRRTSDHEQFF; DNA: TGTGCCAGCAGTCTCCGGCGGACTAGCGACCATGAGCAGTTCTTC
size: NA; V: TRBV30; J: TRBJ1-2; D: NA; CDR3: CAWRGRESYGYTF; DNA: TGTGCCTGGCGTGGGCGGGAAAGTTATGGCTACACCTTC
size: few; V: TRBV29-1; J: TRBJ1-1; D: NA; CDR3: CSVEGYTEAFF; DNA: TGCAGCGTTGAAGGGTACACTGAAGCTTTCTTT
size: NA; V: TRBV5-6; J: TRBJ2-1; D: NA; CDR3: CASSLYDEQFF; DNA: TGTGCCAGCAGCTTGTACGATGAGCAGTTCTTC
size: NA; V: TRBV29-1; J: TRBJ1-2; D: TRBD1; CDR3: CSVGDRNYGYTF; DNA: TGCAGCGTTGGGGACAGGAACTATGGCTACACCTTC
size: NA; V: TRBV7-2; J: TRBJ2-1; D: NA; CDR3: CASSLRLDHEQFF; DNA: TGTGCCAGCAGCTTAAGACTAGATCATGAGCAGTTCTTC
size: once; V: TRBV4-1; J: TRBJ1-2; D: NA; CDR3: CASSQDAGIYGYTF; DNA: TGCGCCAGCAGCCAAGACGCAGGCATCTATGGCTACACCTTC
size: NA; V: TRBV5-4; J: TRBJ2-1; D: NA; CDR3: CASSQIPINEQFF; DNA: TGTGCCAGCAGCCAGATCCCGATAAATGAGCAGTTCTTC
size: NA; V: TRBV6-1; J: TRBJ1-2; D: NA; CDR3: CASTGEGLEGYGYTF; DNA: TGTGCCAGCACCGGGGAAGGGTTAGAAGGCTATGGCTACACCTTC